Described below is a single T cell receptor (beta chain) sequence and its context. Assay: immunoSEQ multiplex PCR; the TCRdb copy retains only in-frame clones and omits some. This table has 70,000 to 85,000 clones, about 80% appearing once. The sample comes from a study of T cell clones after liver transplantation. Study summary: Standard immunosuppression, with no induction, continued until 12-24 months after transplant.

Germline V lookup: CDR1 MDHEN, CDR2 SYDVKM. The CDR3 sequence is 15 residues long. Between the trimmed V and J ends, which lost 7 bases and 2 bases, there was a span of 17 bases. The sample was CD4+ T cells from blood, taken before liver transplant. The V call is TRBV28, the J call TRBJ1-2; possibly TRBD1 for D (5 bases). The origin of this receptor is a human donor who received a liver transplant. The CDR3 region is CASITPWGVNYGYTF. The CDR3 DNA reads TGTGCCAGCATCACGCCCTGGGGGGTCAACTATGGCTACACCTTC.